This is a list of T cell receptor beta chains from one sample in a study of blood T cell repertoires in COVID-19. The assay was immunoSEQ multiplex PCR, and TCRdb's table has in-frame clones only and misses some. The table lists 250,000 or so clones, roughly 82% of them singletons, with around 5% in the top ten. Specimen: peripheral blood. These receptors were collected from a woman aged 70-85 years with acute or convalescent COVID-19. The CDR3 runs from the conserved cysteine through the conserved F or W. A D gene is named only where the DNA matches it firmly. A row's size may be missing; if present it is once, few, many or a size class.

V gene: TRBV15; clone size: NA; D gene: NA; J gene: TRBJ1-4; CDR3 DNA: TGTGCCACCAGCAGAGTTACAGGGCAAGGGAATGAAAAACTGTTTTTT; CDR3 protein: CATSRVTGQGNEKLFF
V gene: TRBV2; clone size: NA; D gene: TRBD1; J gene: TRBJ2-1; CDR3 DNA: TGTGCCAGCAGTAAGGGGACAGGTTTGACCTACAATGAGCAGTTCTTC; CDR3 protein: CASSKGTGLTYNEQFF
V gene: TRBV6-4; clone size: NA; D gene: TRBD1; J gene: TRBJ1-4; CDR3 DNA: TGTGCCAGCAGTGACCAGGGGGGTGACGGAAAACTGTTTTTT; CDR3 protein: CASSDQGGDGKLFF
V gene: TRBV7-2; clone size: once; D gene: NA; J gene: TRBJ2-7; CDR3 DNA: TGTGCCAGCAGCTTAGTACTGTACGAGCAGTACTTC; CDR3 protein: CASSLVLYEQYF
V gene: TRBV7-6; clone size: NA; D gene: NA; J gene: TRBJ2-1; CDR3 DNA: TGTGCCAGCAGCTTAGGTGAGGAGGGTGAGCAGTTCTTC; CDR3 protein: CASSLGEEGEQFF
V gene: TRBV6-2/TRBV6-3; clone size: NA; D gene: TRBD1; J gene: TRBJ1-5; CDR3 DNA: TGTGCCAGCAGTTTTTCCCCTACAGGGGGGCGCAATCAGCCCCAGCATTTT; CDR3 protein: CASSFSPTGGRNQPQHF
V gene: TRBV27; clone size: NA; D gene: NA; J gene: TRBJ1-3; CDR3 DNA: TGTGCCAGCAGTCTATCCAGTGAATCTGGAAACACCATATATTTT; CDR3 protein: CASSLSSESGNTIYF
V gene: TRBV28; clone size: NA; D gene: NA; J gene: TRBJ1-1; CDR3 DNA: TGTGCCAGTACAGGGCCCACTGAAGCTTTCTTT; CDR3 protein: CASTGPTEAFF
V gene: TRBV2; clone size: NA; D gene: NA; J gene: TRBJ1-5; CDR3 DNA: TGTGCCAGCAGTGACCGTACAGGGACCCATCAGCCCCAGCATTTT; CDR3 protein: CASSDRTGTHQPQHF
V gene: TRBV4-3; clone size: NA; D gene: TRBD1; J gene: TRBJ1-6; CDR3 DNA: TGCGCCAGCAGCCAGGGACAGGGGAAGTCGGTATTGAATTCACCCCTCCACTTT; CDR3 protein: CASSQGQGKSVLNSPLHF
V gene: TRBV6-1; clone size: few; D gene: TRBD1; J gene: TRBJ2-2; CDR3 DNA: TGTGCCAGCAGTGAACGGACAGGGGGCGGGGAGCTGTTTTTT; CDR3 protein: CASSERTGGGELFF
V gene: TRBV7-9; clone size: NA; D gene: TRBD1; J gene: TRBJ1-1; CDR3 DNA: TGTGCCAGCAGCCAGCGGACAGGGAACACTGAAGCTTTCTTT; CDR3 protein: CASSQRTGNTEAFF
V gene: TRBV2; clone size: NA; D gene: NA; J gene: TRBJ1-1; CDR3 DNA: TGTGCCAGCAGGGGAGACATTACTGAAGCTTTCTTT; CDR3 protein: CASRGDITEAFF
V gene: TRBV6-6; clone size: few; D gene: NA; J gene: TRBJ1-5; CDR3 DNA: TGTGCCAGCAACCCGATGGGGGGAGGCAATCAGCCCCAGCATTTT; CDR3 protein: CASNPMGGGNQPQHF
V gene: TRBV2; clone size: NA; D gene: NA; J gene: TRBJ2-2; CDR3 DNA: TGTGCCAGCAGTGTAAGTTGGCCACCCACCGGGGAGCTGTTTTTT; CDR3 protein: CASSVSWPPTGELFF
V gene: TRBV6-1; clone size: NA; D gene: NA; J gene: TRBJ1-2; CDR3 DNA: TGTGCCAGCAGTGAACGGGGAGGGAATGGCTACACCTTC; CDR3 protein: CASSERGGNGYTF
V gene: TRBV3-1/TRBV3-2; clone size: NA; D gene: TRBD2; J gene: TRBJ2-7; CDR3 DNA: TGTGCCAGCAGCCCTTGGGAGGGGTACTCCTACGAGCAGTACTTC; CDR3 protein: CASSPWEGYSYEQYF
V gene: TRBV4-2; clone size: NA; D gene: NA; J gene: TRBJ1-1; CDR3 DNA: TGTGCCAGCAGCCAAGATCAAGGAGGGACTGAAGCTTTCTTT; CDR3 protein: CASSQDQGGTEAFF
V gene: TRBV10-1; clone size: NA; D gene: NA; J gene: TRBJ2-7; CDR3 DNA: TGCGCCAGCAGTCCGGGACACCGCTACGAGCAGTACTTC; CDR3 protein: CASSPGHRYEQYF
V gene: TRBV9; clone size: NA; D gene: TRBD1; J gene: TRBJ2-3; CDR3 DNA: TGTGCCAGCAGCGTAGAGGGACAGGGACTACATACGCAGTATTTT; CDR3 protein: CASSVEGQGLHTQYF
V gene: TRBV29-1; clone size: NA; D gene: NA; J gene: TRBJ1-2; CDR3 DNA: TGCAGCGTTGAGTCAGGGTTCGATGGCTACACCTTC; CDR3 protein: CSVESGFDGYTF
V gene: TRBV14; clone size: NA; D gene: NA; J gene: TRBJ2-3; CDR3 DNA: TGTGCCAGCAGCCTACAGGGCACAGATACGCAGTATTTT; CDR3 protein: CASSLQGTDTQYF
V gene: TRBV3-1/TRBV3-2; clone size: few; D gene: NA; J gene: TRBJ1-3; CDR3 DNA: TGTGCCAGCAGCCAACAGTCCTCTGGAAACACCATATATTTT; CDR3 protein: CASSQQSSGNTIYF
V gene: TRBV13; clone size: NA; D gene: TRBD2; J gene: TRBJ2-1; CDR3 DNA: TGTGCCAGCAGGGAGGCGGGGGGGCCCGACAATGAGCAGTTCTTC; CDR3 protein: CASREAGGPDNEQFF
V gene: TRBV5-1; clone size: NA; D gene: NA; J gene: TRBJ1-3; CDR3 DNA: TGCGCCAGCAGCTTGGCCAGGGGAAATGGAAACACCATATATTTT; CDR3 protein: CASSLARGNGNTIYF
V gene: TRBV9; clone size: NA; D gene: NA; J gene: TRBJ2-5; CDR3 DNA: TGTGCCAGCAGCGTAGCAGGACGGGCAGGGGAGACCCAGTACTTC; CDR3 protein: CASSVAGRAGETQYF
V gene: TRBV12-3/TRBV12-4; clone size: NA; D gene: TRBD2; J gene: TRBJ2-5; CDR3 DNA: TGTGCCAGCAGTGGACTAGCCGAGACCCAGTACTTC; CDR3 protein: CASSGLAETQYF
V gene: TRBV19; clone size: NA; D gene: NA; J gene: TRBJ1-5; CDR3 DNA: TGTGCCAGTAGTGTCTTCCCAGGGCAGCCCCAGCATTTT; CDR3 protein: CASSVFPGQPQHF
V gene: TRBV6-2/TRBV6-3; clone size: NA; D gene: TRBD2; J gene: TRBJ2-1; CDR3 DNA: TGTGCCAGCAGTTACTCTCCGGGACTAGGAAGGCACAATGAGCAGTTCTTC; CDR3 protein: CASSYSPGLGRHNEQFF
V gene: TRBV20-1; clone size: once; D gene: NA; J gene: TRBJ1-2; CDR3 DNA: TGCAGTGCATCGGGTCTGTATGGCTACACCTTC; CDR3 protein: CSASGLYGYTF
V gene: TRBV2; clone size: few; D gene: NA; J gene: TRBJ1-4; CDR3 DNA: TGTGCCAGCAGTGTTGAGGGAGGGCTCAATGAAAAACTGTTTTTT; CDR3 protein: CASSVEGGLNEKLFF
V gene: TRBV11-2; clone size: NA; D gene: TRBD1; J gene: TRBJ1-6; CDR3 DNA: TGTGCCAGCAGCTCTCAGACAGGGCCCTATAATTCACCCCTCCACTTT; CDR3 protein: CASSSQTGPYNSPLHF
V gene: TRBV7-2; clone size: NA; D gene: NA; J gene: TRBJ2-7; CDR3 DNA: TGTGCCAGCAGCTCCCCGGCGGGCGCTTCCTACGAGCAGTACTTC; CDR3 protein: CASSSPAGASYEQYF
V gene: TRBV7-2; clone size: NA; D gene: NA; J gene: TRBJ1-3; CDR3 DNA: TGTGCCAGCAGCCCCCCAGGGAACACCATATATTTT; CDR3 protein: CASSPPGNTIYF
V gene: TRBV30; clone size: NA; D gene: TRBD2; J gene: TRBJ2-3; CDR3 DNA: TGTGCCGCAGAGCGGGGGGTGGGGGATACGCAGTATTTT; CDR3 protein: CAAERGVGDTQYF
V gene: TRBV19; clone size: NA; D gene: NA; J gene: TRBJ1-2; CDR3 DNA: TGTGCCAGTAGTGTAGTACGACATTCAACCAGAGACGACTACACCTTC; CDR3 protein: CASSVVRHSTRDDYTF
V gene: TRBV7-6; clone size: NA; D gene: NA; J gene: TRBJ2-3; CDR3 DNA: TGTGCCAGCAGCTTAGATGGGAGCGGGAGCACAGATACGCAGTATTTT; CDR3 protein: CASSLDGSGSTDTQYF
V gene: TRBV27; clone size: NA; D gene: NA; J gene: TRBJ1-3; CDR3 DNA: TGTGCCAGCAGTACGACAGGATCGAGCTCTGGAAACACCATATATTTT; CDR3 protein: CASSTTGSSSGNTIYF
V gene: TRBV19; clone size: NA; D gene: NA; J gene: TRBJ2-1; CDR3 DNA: TGTGCCAGTAGTATCCAGCGGGCCAGCCTCTCCTACAATGAGCAGTTCTTC; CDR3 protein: CASSIQRASLSYNEQFF
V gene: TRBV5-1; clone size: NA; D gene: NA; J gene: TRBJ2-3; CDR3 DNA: TGCGCCAGCAGCTTGGTGGGAGGGGGGAGAACAGATACGCAGTATTTT; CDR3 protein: CASSLVGGGRTDTQYF
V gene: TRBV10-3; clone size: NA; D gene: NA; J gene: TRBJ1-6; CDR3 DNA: TGTGCCATCAGTGAAAAGGTAGGGGGTTTTTCACCCCTCCACTTT; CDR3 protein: CAISEKVGGFSPLHF
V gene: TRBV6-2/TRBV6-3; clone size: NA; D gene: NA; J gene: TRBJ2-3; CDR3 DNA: TGTGCCAGCAGTCCGGGACAATTCACAGATACGCAGTATTTT; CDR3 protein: CASSPGQFTDTQYF
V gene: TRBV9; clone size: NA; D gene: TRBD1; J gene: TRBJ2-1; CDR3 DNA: TGTGCCAGCAGCGTAGCTCCGGGACAGGGTAATGAGCAGTTCTTC; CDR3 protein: CASSVAPGQGNEQFF
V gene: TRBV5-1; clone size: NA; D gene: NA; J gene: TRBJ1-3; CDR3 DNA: TGCGCCAGCAGCTTGGGTGCTGATTCCGGGACATCTGGAAACACCATATATTTT; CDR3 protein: CASSLGADSGTSGNTIYF
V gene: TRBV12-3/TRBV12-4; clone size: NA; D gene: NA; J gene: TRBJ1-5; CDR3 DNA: TGTGCCAGCAGAGGGACAAACAGTCAGCCCCAGCATTTT; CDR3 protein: CASRGTNSQPQHF
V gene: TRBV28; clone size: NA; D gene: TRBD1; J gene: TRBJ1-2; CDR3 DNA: TGTGCCAGCGGGGAAGGACAGGTCTATGGCTACACCTTC; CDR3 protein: CASGEGQVYGYTF
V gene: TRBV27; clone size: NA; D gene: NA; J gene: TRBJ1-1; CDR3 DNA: TGTGCCAGCGAAGTAGTGAACACTGAAGCTTTCTTT; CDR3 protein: CASEVVNTEAFF
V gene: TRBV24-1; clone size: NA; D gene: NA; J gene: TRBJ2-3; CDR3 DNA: TGTGCCACCAGTGATCCCGGAGGCTCCGGCACAGATACGCAGTATTTT; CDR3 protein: CATSDPGGSGTDTQYF
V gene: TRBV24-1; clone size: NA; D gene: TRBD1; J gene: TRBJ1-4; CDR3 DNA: TGTGCCACCAGTGATAGGACAGGACCTAATGAAAAACTGTTTTTT; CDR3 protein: CATSDRTGPNEKLFF
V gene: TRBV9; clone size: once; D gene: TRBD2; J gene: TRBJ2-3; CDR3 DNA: TGTGCCAGCAGCAGGACTAGCGGGGGGGCCACAGATACGCAGTATTTT; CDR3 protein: CASSRTSGGATDTQYF
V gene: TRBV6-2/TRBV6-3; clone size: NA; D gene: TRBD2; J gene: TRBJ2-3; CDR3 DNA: TGTGCCAGCAGTTACGGAGCGGGGTCAAGCACAGATACGCAGTATTTT; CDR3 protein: CASSYGAGSSTDTQYF
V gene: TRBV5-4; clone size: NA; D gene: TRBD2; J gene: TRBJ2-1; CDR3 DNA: TGTGCCAGCAGCAGACTAGCGGGGGGGCCCGGAGAGCAGTTCTTC; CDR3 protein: CASSRLAGGPGEQFF
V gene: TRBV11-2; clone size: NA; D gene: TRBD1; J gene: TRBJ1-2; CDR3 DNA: TGTGCCAGCAGCTTAAACCCGACAGGGGTAAATGGTGGCTACACCTTC; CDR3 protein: CASSLNPTGVNGGYTF